The present T cell receptor beta chain was sequenced within a study of blood T cell repertoires in COVID-19. CDR1 is MNHEY, CDR2 SMNVEV, per germline (reference sequence). This CDR3 contains 14 residues. The V gene lost 4 bases and the J gene lost 1 base, with 10 bases spanning the gap. This clone came up a few times. Per the original data handling: For nucleated cells, counts were estimated from reference gene primer amplification. The method was immunoSEQ multiplex PCR; TCRdb's version includes in-frame clones alone and lacks a portion of them. V, J and clone size derive from that table, while D and trimming were established from the DNA sequence. The table lists 210,000 or so clones, 75% to 85% of them singletons. Cohorts were based on clinical histories the participants reported.

The chain is built from TRBV27 and TRBJ1-2; the D gene is possibly TRBD1 (6 bases). The source material was PBMCs or T cells enriched from blood (not recorded which). The clonotype comes from a man aged 25-45 years with acute COVID-19. The CDR3 spells CASSWGGSNYGYTF. The CDR3, as DNA: TGTGCCAGCAGTTGGGGGGGCAGTAACTATGGCTACACCTTC.